This T cell receptor beta chain was sequenced for a study of T cell responses to AZD1222 COVID-19 vaccine. General study points: Recipients of two AZD1222 doses showed rising Spike-specific TCR breadth and depth. Among vaccine-associated CD4 TCRs, coverage spanned spike, with dominance at 160-218 and 743-854.

Turning to this clone: The antigen is unknown.

Only in-frame clones appear in the TCRdb table, and some are missing; sequencing was by immunoSEQ multiplex PCR. This sample yields more than 110,000 clones, of which 80% to 95% are seen a single time; around 3.6% belongs to the top ten. The input for sequencing was peripheral blood, taken on day 0 of AZD1222 vaccination. The clonotype comes from an adult in good health.

The CDR3 region has the DNA TGTGCCAGTAGTATAGGTCACAGGGGAGGTTCGAACACTGAAGCTTTCTTT. Protein sequence: CASSIGHRGGSNTEAFF. The V and J genes are TRBV19 and TRBJ1-1; 7 bases align to TRBD1. Germline CDR1 reads LNHDA; CDR2 reads SQIVND (reference sequence). The V segment lost 1 base and the J segment 1 base; nucleotides outside the gene matches: 9. This CDR3 comprises 17 residues.